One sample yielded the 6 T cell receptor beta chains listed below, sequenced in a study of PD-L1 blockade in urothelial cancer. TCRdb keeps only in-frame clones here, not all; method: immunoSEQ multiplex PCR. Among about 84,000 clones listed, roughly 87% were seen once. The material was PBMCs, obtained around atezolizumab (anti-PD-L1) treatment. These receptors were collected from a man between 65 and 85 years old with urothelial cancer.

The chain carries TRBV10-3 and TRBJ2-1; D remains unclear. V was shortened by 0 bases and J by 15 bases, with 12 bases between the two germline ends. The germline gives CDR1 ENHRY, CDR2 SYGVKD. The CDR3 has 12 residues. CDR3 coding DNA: TGTGCCATCAGTGAGTCCCAGAGGCTGGGGTTCTTC. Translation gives CAISESQRLGFF.

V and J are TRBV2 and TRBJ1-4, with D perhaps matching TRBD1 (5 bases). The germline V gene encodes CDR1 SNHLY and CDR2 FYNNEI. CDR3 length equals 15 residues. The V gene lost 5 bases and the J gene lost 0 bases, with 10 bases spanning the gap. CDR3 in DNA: TGTGCCAGCAGTCCTACGACAGCAACTAATGAAAAACTGTTTTTT. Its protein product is CASSPTTATNEKLFF.

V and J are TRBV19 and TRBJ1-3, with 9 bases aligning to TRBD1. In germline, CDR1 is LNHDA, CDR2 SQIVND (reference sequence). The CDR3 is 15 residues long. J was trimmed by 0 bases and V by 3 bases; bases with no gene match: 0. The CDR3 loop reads CASSMDRGSGNTIYF. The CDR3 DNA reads TGTGCCAGTAGTATGGACAGGGGCTCTGGAAACACCATATATTTT.

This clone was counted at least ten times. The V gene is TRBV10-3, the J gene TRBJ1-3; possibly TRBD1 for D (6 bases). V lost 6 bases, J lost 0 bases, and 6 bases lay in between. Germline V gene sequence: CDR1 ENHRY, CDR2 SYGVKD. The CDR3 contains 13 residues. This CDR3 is CAIRDSSGNTIYF. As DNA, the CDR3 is TGTGCCATCAGGGACAGCTCTGGAAACACCATATATTTT.

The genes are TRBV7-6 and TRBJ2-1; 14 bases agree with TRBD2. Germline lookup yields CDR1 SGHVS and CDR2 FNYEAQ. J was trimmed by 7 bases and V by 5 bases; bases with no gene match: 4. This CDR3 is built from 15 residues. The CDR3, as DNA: TGTGCCAGCAGCGCGACTAGCGGGAGGGGGAATGAGCAGTTCTTC. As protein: CASSATSGRGNEQFF.

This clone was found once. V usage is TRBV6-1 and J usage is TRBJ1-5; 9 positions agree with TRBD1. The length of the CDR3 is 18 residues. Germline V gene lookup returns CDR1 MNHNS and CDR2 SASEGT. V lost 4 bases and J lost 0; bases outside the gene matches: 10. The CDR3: CASSVRDRDTYSNQPQHF. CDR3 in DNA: TGTGCCAGCAGTGTCCGGGACAGGGACACGTATAGCAATCAGCCCCAGCATTTT.